Listed below are T cell receptor beta chains from one sample, sequenced in a study of blood T cells in healthy people across ages. TCRdb redid the calling of the 5' RACE reads with MiXCR, one entry per CDR3 protein. This table holds some 900,000 distinct CDR3 sequences, roughly 52% found once. The source material was blood. These receptors came from a man younger than 40 in good health. Both conserved end residues are part of each CDR3. D genes are given only for firm matches. Clone size is given for some rows only: seen once, a few or many times, or a class if the clone is expanded.

clone size	V gene	D gene	J gene	CDR3 protein	CDR3 DNA
NA	TRBV4-1	NA	TRBJ1-6	CASSQESSYNSPPHF	TGCGCCAGCAGCCAAGAAAGCTCCTATAATTCACCCCCCCACTTT
NA	TRBV3-1	TRBD1	TRBJ2-7	CASSQDYGQGIYEQYF	TGTGCCAGCAGCCAAGATTACGGACAGGGGATCTACGAGCAGTACTTC
once	TRBV4-1	NA	TRBJ2-2	CASSQGAGASGGELFF	TGCGCCAGCAGCCAAGGGGCAGGGGCCTCCGGCGGGGAGCTGTTTTTT
NA	TRBV6-5	NA	TRBJ2-1	CASSYSWGNEQFF	TGTGCCAGCAGTTACTCATGGGGCAATGAGCAGTTCTTC
NA	TRBV29-1	TRBD1	TRBJ2-7	CSVGRQGFDEQYF	TGCAGCGTAGGCCGACAGGGTTTCGACGAGCAGTACTTC
NA	TRBV10-3	NA	TRBJ2-1	CALGGEYNEQFF	TGTGCCCTCGGGGGAGAATACAATGAGCAGTTCTTC
NA	TRBV2	NA	TRBJ2-3	CASSAEGLGTQYF	TGTGCCAGCAGTGCCGAGGGGCTCGGTACGCAGTATTTT
few	TRBV20-1	TRBD2	TRBJ2-7	CSARDPRGGKDEQYF	TGCAGTGCTAGAGATCCCCGGGGGGGTAAGGACGAGCAGTACTTC
NA	TRBV20-1	TRBD2	TRBJ2-3	CSAAPSTAGAITDTQYF	TGCAGTGCCGCACCGTCTACAGCGGGGGCCATCACAGATACGCAGTATTTT
few	TRBV29-1	NA	TRBJ2-7	CSVEEGEVSYEQYF	TGCAGCGTTGAAGAGGGGGAGGTCTCCTACGAGCAGTACTTC
NA	TRBV3-1	NA	TRBJ1-4	CASSQLDGEKLFF	TGTGCCAGCAGTCAACTGGACGGGGAAAAACTGTTTTTT
NA	TRBV7-8	TRBD1	TRBJ1-5	CATAGTGVINQPQHF	TGTGCCACCGCCGGGACAGGAGTTATTAATCAGCCCCAGCATTTT
NA	TRBV6-5	NA	TRBJ1-2	CASSYSLGAQYGYTF	TGTGCCAGCAGTTACTCCCTCGGGGCGCAGTATGGCTACACCTTC
NA	TRBV15	NA	TRBJ1-5	CATSRVQGSNQPQHF	TGTGCCACCAGCAGAGTACAGGGAAGCAATCAGCCCCAGCATTTT
NA	TRBV5-5	TRBD2	TRBJ2-7	CASIPMGVAGEQYF	TGTGCCAGCATTCCTATGGGAGTAGCGGGTGAGCAGTACTTC